Included here is one TCR beta chain sequence, with context. Its matching antigen is unknown. The CDR3 carries no conserved terminal phenylalanine or tryptophan, so it likely arises from a read error. Because the CDR3's place on the DNA is in doubt, the DNA is left out and the CDR3 is given as listed by TCRdb. This entry belongs to a study of OX40 agonist ivuxolimab in advanced cancers. TCRdb's table, derived via immunoSEQ multiplex PCR, lists solely in-frame clones and lacks some. The table records roughly 50,000 clones, around 90% of them present only once. The CDR3 spans 12 amino acids, including both terminal residues. Germline CDR1 and CDR2: MNHEY and SVGAGI. Findings and caveats of the study: There was clonal expansion of CD4+ and CD8+ blood T cells by week 6 at 0.1 to 3.0 mg/kg.

The rearrangement uses TRBV6-5 and TRBJ1-1. The starting material was CD4+ or CD8+ T cells sorted from blood, obtained in a trial of the OX40 agonist ivuxolimab. The receptor was isolated from an adult with an advanced solid tumor such as melanoma, head and neck, liver or kidney cancer. The CDR3 spells CAISESAAEKRI.